This T cell receptor (beta chain) was recorded in a study of OX40 agonist ivuxolimab in advanced cancers. About the research overall: A mean age of approximately 64 years, range roughly 20 to 79, was recorded, and about 83% were male.

The repertoire was sequenced with immunoSEQ multiplex PCR; TCRdb's copy has only in-frame clones and lacks some. The table shows tens of thousands of clones, with around 90% occurring only once. The origin of this receptor is an adult with an advanced solid tumor such as melanoma, head and neck, liver or kidney cancer. This specimen was CD4+ or CD8+ T cells sorted from blood, taken in a trial of the OX40 agonist ivuxolimab.

CDR3 bases: TGTGCCAGCAGCCACCTAGGGGACGAGCAGTTCTTC. Translation gives CASSHLGDEQFF. The chain recombines TRBV11-3 with TRBJ2-1; D may correspond to TRBD1 or TRBD2 (5 bases each). The CDR3 has 12 residues. Trimming cost V 5 bases and J 10 bases, with 12 bases left between them. CDR1 is SGHNT, CDR2 YENEEA, per germline.